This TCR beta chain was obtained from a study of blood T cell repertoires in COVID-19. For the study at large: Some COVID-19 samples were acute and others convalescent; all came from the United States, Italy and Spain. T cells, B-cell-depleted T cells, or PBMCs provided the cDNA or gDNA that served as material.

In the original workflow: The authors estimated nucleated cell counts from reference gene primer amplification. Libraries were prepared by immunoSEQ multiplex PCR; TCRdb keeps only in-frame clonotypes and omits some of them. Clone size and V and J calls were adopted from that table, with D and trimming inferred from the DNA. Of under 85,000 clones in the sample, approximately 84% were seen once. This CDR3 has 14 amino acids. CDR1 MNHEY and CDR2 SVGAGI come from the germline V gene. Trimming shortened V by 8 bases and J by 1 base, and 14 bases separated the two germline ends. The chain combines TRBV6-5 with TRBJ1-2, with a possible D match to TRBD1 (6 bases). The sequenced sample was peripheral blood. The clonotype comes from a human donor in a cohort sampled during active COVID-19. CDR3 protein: CASGILRGNYGYTF. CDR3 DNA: TGTGCCAGCGGAATTCTCAGGGGTAACTATGGCTACACCTTC.